This TCR beta chain originates from a study of blood T cells in healthy people across ages. A sample-barcoded 5' primer and a J-beta primer mix were used in a second PCR of roughly 7 to 11 cycles. TCRdb reanalysed the 5' RACE reads using MiXCR and keeps one entry per CDR3 protein. The table has about 1,500,000 distinct CDR3 sequences, 28% seen once; the top ten hold roughly 8.2%. The V gene lost 0 bases and the J gene lost 7 bases, with 6 bases spanning the gap. The germline V gene encodes CDR1 SGHTA and CDR2 FQGNSA. There are 12 residues in the CDR3. This clonotype occurred once. V gene TRBV7-2 combines with J gene TRBJ2-5, with unresolved D. This TCR was recovered from a woman younger than 45 in good health. Sequenced input: blood. The CDR3 loop is CASSLAHGTQYF. CDR3 in DNA: TGTGCCAGCAGCTTAGCCCATGGGACCCAGTACTTC.